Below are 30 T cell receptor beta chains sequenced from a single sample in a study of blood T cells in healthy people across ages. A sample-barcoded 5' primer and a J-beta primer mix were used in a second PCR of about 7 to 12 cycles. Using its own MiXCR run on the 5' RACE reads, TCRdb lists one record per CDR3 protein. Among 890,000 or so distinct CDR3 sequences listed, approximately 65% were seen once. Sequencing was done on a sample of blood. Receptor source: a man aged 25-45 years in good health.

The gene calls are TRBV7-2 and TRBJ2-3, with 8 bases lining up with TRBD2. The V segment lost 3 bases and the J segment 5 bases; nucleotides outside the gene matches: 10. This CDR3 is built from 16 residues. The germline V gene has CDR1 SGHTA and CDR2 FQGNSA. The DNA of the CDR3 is TGTGCCAGCAGCTTGGTAGCGGGGACTTTTAGAGATACGCAGTATTTT. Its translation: CASSLVAGTFRDTQYF.

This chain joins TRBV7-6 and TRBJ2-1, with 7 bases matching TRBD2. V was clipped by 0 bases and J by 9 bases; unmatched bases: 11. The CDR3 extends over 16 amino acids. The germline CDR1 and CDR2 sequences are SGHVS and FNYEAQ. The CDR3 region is CASSLARRERGSEQFF. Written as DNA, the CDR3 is TGTGCCAGCAGCTTAGCGCGTAGGGAGCGGGGTAGTGAGCAGTTCTTC.

Here the CDR3 reads CATDRQRADPGGSPLHF. CDR3 in DNA: TGTGCCACCGACAGGCAGAGAGCAGACCCCGGTGGCTCACCCCTCCACTTT. V gene TRBV7-9 combines with J gene TRBJ1-6, with D maybe TRBD1 (6 bases). This CDR3 has 17 residues. The germline V gene has CDR1 SEHNR and CDR2 FQNEAQ (reference sequence). V lost 10 bases, J lost 10 bases, and 29 bases lay in between.

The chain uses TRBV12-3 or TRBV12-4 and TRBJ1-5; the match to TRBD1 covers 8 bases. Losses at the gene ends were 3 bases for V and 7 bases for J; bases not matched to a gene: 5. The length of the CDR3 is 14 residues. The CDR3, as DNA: TGTGCCAGCAGTTTGCAGGGGGCGAGCCAGCCCCAGCATTTT. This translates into CASSLQGASQPQHF.

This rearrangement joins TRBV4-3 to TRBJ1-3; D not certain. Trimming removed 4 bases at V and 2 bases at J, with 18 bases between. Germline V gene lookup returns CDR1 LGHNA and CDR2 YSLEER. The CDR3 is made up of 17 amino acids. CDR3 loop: CASSPDGPGFPGNTIYF. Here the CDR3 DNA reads TGCGCCAGCAGCCCAGATGGTCCGGGGTTCCCTGGAAACACCATATATTTT.

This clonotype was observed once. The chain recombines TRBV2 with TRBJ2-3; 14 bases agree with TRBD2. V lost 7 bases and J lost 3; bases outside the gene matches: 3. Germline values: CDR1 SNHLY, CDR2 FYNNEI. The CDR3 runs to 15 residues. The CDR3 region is CASTGLAGGTDTQYF. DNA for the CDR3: TGTGCCAGCACAGGACTAGCGGGGGGAACAGATACGCAGTATTTT.

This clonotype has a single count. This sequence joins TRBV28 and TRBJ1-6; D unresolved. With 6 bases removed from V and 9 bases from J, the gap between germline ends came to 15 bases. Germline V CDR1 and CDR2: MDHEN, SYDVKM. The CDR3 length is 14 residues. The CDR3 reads CASSLRVPGSPLHF. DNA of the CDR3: TGTGCCAGCAGCCTCCGGGTCCCTGGTTCACCCCTCCACTTT.

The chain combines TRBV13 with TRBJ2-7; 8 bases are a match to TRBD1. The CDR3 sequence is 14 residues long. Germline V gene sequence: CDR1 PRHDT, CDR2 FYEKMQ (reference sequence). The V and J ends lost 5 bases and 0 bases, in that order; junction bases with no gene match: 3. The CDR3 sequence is CASSIDRGSYEQYF. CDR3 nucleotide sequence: TGTGCCAGCAGCATTGACAGGGGCTCCTACGAGCAGTACTTC.

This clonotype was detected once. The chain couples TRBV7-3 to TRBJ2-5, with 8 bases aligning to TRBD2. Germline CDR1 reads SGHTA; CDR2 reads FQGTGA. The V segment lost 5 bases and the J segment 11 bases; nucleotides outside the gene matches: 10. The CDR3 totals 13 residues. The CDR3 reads CASSRQAGGEQYF. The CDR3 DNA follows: TGTGCCAGCAGCCGTCAGGCGGGGGGTGAGCAGTACTTC.

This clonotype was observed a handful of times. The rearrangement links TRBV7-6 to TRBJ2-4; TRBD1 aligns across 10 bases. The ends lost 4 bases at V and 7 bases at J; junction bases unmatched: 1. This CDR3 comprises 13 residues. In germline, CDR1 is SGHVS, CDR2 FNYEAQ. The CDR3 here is CASSWGQGNIQYF. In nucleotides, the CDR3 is TGTGCCAGCAGCTGGGGACAGGGGAACATTCAGTACTTC. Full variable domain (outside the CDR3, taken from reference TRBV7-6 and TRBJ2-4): GAGVSQSPRYKVTKRGQDVALRCDPISGHVSLYWYRQALGQGPEFLTYFNYEAQQDKSGLPNDRFSAERPEGSISTLTIQRTEQRDSAMYRCASSWGQGNIQYFGAGTRLSVL.

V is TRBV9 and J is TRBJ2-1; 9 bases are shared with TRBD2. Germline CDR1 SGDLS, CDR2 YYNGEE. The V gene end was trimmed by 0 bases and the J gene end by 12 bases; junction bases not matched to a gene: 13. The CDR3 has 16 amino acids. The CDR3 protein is CASSVGLAGYNEGQFF. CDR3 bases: TGTGCCAGCAGCGTAGGGCTAGCGGGGTACAATGAAGGGCAGTTCTTC.

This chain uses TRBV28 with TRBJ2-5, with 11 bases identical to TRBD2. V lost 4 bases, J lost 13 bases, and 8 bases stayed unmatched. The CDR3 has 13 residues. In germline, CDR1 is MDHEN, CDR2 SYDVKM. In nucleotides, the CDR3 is TGTGCCAGCAGTTCCCTTAGCGGGGGGGCGTCGTACTTC. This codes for CASSSLSGGASYF. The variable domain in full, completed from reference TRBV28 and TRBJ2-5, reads DVKVTQSSRYLVKRTGEKVFLECVQDMDHENMFWYRQDPGLGLRLIYFSYDVKMKEKGDIPEGYSVSREKKERFSLILESASTNQTSMYLCASSSLSGGASYFGPGTRLLVL.

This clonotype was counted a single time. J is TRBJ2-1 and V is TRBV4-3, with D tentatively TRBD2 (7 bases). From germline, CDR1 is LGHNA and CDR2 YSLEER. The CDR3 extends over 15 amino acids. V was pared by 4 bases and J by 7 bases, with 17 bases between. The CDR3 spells CASSRKGDYWNEQFF. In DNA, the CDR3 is TGCGCCAGCAGCCGTAAGGGGGACTATTGGAATGAGCAGTTCTTC.

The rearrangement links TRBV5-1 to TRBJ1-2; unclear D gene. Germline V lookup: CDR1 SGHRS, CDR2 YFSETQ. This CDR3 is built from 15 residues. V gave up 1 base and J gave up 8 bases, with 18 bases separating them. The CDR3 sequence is CASSLQPDGSRGYTF. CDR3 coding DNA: TGCGCCAGCAGCTTGCAGCCGGACGGTTCCCGGGGCTACACCTTC. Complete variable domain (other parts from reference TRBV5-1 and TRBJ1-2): KAGVTQTPRYLIKTRGQQVTLSCSPISGHRSVSWYQQTPGQGLQFLFEYFSETQRNKGNFPGRFSGRQFSNSRSEMNVSTLELGDSALYLCASSLQPDGSRGYTFGSGTRLTVV.

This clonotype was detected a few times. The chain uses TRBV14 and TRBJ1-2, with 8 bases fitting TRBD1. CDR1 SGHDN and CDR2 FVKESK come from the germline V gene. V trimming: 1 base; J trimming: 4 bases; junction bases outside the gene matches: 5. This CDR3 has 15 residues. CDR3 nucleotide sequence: TGTGCCAGCAGCCAAGGGGACAGGTTACGCTATGGCTACACCTTC. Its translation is CASSQGDRLRYGYTF.

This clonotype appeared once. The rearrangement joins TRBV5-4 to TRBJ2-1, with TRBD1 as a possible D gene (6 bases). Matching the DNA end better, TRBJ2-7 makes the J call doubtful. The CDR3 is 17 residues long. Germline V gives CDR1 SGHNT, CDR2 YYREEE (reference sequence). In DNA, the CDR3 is TGTGCCAGCAGCTTGAGTAGGACGAAGGGGGTATTCTACGAGCAGTACTTC. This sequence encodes CASSLSRTKGVFYEQYF.

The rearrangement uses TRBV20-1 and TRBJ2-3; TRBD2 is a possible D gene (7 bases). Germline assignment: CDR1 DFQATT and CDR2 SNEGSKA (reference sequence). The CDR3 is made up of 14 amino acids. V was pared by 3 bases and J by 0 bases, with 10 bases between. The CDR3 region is CSARGGPSTDTQYF. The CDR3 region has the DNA TGCAGTGCTAGGGGGGGGCCGAGCACAGATACGCAGTATTTT.

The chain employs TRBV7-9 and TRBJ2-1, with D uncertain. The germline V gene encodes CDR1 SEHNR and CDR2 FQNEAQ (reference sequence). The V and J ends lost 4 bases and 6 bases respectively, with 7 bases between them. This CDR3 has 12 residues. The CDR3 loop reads CASSSLANEQFF. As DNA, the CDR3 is TGTGCCAGCAGCTCGCTGGCCAATGAGCAGTTCTTC. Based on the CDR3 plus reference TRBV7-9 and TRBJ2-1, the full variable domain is DTGVSQNPRHKITKRGQNVTFRCDPISEHNRLYWYRQTLGQGPEFLTYFQNEAQLEKSRLLSDRFSAERPKGSFSTLEIQRTEQGDSAMYLCASSSLANEQFFGPGTRLTVL.

The CDR3 is CASSPGGAWEQYF. Written as DNA, the CDR3 is TGTGCCAGCAGCCCTGGGGGGGCTTGGGAGCAGTACTTC. The genes are TRBV7-3 and TRBJ2-7, with a tentative D call TRBD2 (7 bases). CDR1 and CDR2 (germline): SGHTA, FQGTGA. The CDR3 covers 13 residues. V was cut by 5 bases and J by 7 bases, with 15 bases left in between. The variable domain in full, with the rest retrieved from reference TRBV7-3 and TRBJ2-7, is GAGVSQTPSNKVTEKGKYVELRCDPISGHTALYWYRQSLGQGPEFLIYFQGTGAADDSGLPNDRFFAVRPEGSVSTLKIQRTERGDSAVYLCASSPGGAWEQYFGPGTRLTVT.

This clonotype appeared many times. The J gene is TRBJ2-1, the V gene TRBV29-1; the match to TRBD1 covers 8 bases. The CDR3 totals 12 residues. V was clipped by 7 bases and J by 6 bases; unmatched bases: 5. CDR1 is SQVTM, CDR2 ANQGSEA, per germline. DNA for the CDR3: TGCAGCGGAGACAGGGGTAGCAATGAGCAGTTCTTC. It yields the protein CSGDRGSNEQFF.

The CDR3: CSASSGAGIYNEKLFF. The DNA for the CDR3 is TGCAGTGCTAGTTCGGGGGCCGGGATATATAATGAAAAACTGTTTTTT. This chain links TRBV20-1 with TRBJ1-4; TRBD1 is a possible D gene (6 bases). The CDR3 runs to 16 residues. Germline V gene data show CDR1 as DFQATT and CDR2 as SNEGSKA (reference sequence). V lost 3 bases, J lost 4 bases, and 18 bases lay in between.

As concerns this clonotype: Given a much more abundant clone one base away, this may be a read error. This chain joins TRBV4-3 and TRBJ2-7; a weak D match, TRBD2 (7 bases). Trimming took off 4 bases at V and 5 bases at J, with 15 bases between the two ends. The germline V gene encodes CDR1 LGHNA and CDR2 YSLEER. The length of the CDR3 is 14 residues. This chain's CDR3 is CASSPSGGGDEQYF. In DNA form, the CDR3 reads TGCGCCAGCAGCCCCTCTGGAGGGGGGGACGAGCAGTACTTC.

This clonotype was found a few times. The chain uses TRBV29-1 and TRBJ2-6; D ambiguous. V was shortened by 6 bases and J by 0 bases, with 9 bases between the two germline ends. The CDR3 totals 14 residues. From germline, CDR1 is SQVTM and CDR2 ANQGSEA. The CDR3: CSVVGISGANVLTF. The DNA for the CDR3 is TGCAGCGTCGTTGGAATCTCTGGGGCCAACGTCCTGACTTTC.

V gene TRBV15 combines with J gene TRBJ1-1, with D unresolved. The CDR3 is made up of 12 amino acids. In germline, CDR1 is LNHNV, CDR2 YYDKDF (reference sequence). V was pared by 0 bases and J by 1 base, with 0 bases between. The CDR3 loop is CATSRENTEAFF. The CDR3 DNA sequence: TGTGCCACCAGCAGAGAGAACACTGAAGCTTTCTTT. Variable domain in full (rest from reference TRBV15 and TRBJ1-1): DAMVIQNPRYQVTQFGKPVTLSCSQTLNHNVMYWYQQKSSQAPKLLFHYYDKDFNNEADTPDNFQSRRPNTSFCFLDIRSPGLGDTAMYLCATSRENTEAFFGQGTRLTVV.

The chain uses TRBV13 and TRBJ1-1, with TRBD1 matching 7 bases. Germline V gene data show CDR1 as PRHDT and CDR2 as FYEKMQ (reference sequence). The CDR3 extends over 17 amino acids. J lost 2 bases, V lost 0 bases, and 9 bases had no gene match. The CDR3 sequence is CASSLGGGQVGNTEAFF. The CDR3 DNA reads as TGTGCCAGCAGCTTAGGAGGAGGACAGGTAGGAAACACTGAAGCTTTCTTT. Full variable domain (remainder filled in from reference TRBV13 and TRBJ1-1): AAGVIQSPRHLIKEKRETATLKCYPIPRHDTVYWYQQGPGQDPQFLISFYEKMQSDKGSIPDRFSAQQFSDYHSELNMSSLELGDSALYFCASSLGGGQVGNTEAFFGQGTRLTVV.

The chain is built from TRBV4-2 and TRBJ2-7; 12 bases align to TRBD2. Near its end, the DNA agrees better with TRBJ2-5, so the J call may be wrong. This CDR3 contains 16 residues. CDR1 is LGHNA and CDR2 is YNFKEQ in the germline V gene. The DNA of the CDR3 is TGTGCCAGCAGCATTGGACTAGCGGGGACTTGGGAGACCCAGTACTTC. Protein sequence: CASSIGLAGTWETQYF.

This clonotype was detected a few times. The CDR3 here is CASTRQPNTGELFF. CDR3 nucleotide sequence: TGTGCCAGCACTCGGCAGCCGAACACCGGGGAGCTGTTTTTT. The J gene is TRBJ2-2, the V gene TRBV4-2; D is ambiguous. Trimming cost V 7 bases and J 0 bases, with 9 bases left between them. The CDR3 has 14 amino acids. The germline V gene has CDR1 LGHNA and CDR2 YNFKEQ.

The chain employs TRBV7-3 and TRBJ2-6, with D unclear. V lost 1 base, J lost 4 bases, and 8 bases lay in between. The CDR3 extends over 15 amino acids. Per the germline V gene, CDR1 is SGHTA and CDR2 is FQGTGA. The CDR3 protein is CASSLRESGANVLTF. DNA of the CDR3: TGTGCCAGCAGCTTAAGGGAATCCGGGGCCAACGTCCTGACTTTC.

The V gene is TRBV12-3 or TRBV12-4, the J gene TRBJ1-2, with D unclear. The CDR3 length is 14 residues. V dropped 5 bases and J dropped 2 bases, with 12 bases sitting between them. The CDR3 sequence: CASSHEWRNYGYTF. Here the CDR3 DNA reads TGTGCCAGCAGTCATGAGTGGCGGAACTATGGCTACACCTTC.

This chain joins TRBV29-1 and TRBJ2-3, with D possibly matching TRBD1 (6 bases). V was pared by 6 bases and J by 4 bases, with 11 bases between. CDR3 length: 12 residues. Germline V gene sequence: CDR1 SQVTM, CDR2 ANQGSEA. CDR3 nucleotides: TGCAGCGTACCGGACAGCGCAGATACGCAGTATTTT. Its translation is CSVPDSADTQYF.